In its sample, the clone carrying this T cell receptor beta chain was seen many times. Its antigen is unknown. Recently diagnosed hyperthyroidism of less than 2 months' duration affected patients aged 18 to 65. What was amplified from RNA transcripts were TCR beta CDR3 regions. Carried out on the TCR CDR3, a first-round RT-PCR used the HTBI primer set. TCRdb processed the multiplex PCR reads anew with MiXCR; each CDR3 protein has one entry. The table has about 100,000 distinct CDR3 sequences, roughly 15% seen once. The germline gives CDR1 MDHEN, CDR2 SYDVKM. CDR3 length: 12 amino acids. V lost 6 bases and J 5 bases, leaving 8 bases between the germline ends. These data are taken from a study of T cells in Graves' hyperthyroidism and ophthalmopathy. Whole-study context: Peripheral blood collection took place at initial diagnosis, before any treatment.

Points from the study as a whole: A 13 V-J signature model discriminated ophthalmopathy versus stable hyperthyroidism. Ophthalmopathy was model-predicted a median about 6 months pre-onset.

This clonotype originated in a woman in her forties or fifties with Graves' hyperthyroidism. The chain uses TRBV28 and TRBJ2-1; D uncertain. Sequenced input: blood. The CDR3 is CASSPFNNEQFF. The CDR3 DNA follows: TGTGCCAGCAGCCCCTTCAACAATGAGCAGTTCTTC.